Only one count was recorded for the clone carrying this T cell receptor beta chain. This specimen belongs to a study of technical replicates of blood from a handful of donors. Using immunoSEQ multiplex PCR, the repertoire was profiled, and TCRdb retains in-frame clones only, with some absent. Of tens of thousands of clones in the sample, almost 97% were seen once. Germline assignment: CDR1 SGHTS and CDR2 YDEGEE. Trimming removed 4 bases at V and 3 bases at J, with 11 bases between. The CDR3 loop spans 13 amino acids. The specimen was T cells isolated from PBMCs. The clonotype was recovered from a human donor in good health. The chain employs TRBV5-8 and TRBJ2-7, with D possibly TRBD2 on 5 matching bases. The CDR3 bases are TGTGCCAGCAGCCCCGAGGGCCGCTACGAGCAGTACTTC. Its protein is CASSPEGRYEQYF.